The 29 T cell receptor beta chains in this list originate from one sample, sequenced in a study of CD8+ T cells in alopecia areata. RNA, once extracted, was reverse transcribed into cDNA for use as the sequencing template. Only in-frame clones appear in the TCRdb table, and some are missing; sequencing was by immunoSEQ multiplex PCR. The table includes over 200,000 clones, around 62% detected once. Sequenced material: CD4+ T cells sorted from blood, taken at week 0. The receptors stem from a human donor with alopecia areata.

The chain combines TRBV7-2 with TRBJ2-3, with no clear D. Germline values: CDR1 SGHTA, CDR2 FQGNSA. V lost 0 bases and J 1 base, leaving 11 bases between the germline ends. The CDR3 extends over 16 amino acids. CDR3 loop: CASSLAESLRTDTQYF. The CDR3 coding sequence is TGTGCCAGCAGCTTAGCGGAGTCACTCCGCACAGATACGCAGTATTTT. Supplemented by reference TRBV7-2 and TRBJ2-3, the full variable domain reads GAGVSQSPSNKVTEKGKDVELRCDPISGHTALYWYRQSLGQGLEFLIYFQGNSAPDKSGLPSDRFSAERTGGSVSTLTIQRTQQEDSAVYLCASSLAESLRTDTQYFGPGTRLTVL.

The genes are TRBV9 and TRBJ1-5; D not certain. Germline loops: CDR1 SGDLS, CDR2 YYNGEE. The CDR3 runs 15 residues. Trimming stripped 3 bases from V and 5 bases from J, with 15 bases between. The CDR3 DNA is TGTGCCAGCAGCGCAGAAGGTTGGCGGGATCAGCCCCAGCATTTT. It specifies CASSAEGWRDQPQHF.

J is TRBJ2-6 and V is TRBV7-3; D unresolved. Per germline, CDR1 SGHTA and CDR2 FQGTGA. The CDR3 runs to 15 residues. With 4 bases removed from V and 1 base from J, the gap between germline ends came to 8 bases. The CDR3 protein is CASSSGRSGANVLTF. In nucleotides, the CDR3 is TGTGCCAGCAGCTCTGGACGGTCTGGGGCCAACGTCCTGACTTTC.

The rearrangement joins TRBV6-5 to TRBJ2-3; no firm D call. V was cut by 5 bases and J by 6 bases, with 6 bases left in between. The CDR3 sequence is 11 residues long. Germline V CDR1 and CDR2: MNHEY, SVGAGI. CDR3 sequence (DNA): TGTGCCAGCAGTGTAGTCGATACGCAGTATTTT. Encoded protein: CASSVVDTQYF.

This clone has just a few counts. The chain uses TRBV7-8 and TRBJ2-7, with D possibly being TRBD1 (6 bases). This CDR3 contains 14 residues. Germline values: CDR1 SGHVS, CDR2 FQNEAQ. Trimming cost V 4 bases and J 3 bases, with 13 bases left between them. The CDR3 DNA reads as TGTGCCAGCAGCTACGAACAGGGAGACTACGAGCAGTACTTC. Translation: CASSYEQGDYEQYF.

The chain couples TRBV30 to TRBJ1-5, with D perhaps TRBD1 (6 bases). The germline CDR1 and CDR2 sequences are GTSNPN and SVGIG (reference sequence). V gave up 0 bases and J gave up 4 bases, with 10 bases separating them. The CDR3 covers 14 residues. CDR3 protein: CAWSVQGLNQPQHF. The CDR3 bases are TGTGCCTGGAGTGTTCAGGGGTTAAATCAGCCCCAGCATTTT.

V usage is TRBV19 and J usage is TRBJ2-3; D possibly matches TRBD1 or TRBD2 (5 bases each). This CDR3 contains 14 residues. Germline values: CDR1 LNHDA, CDR2 SQIVND (reference sequence). V gave up 2 bases and J gave up 3 bases, with 9 bases separating them. CDR3 DNA: TGTGCCAGTAGTATAATTGGGGGAACAGATACGCAGTATTTT. It codes for CASSIIGGTDTQYF.

The rearrangement links TRBV29-1 to TRBJ2-5; D gene uncertain. The CDR3 is 12 amino acids. V was shortened by 7 bases and J by 2 bases, with 11 bases between the two germline ends. From germline, CDR1 is SQVTM and CDR2 ANQGSEA. The CDR3 is CSARRSQETQYF. The CDR3 DNA is TGCAGCGCGCGGCGCTCACAAGAGACCCAGTACTTC.

The V gene is TRBV29-1, the J gene TRBJ2-3, with D possibly being TRBD1 or TRBD2 (5 bases each). This CDR3 is built from 14 residues. Trimming removed 4 bases from V and 2 bases from J, with 13 bases in between. Germline CDR1 is SQVTM and CDR2 is ANQGSEA. CDR3 nucleotides: TGCAGCGTTGCTCGGGGTGGGGCCACAGATACGCAGTATTTT. This codes for CSVARGGATDTQYF.

The chain is built from TRBV10-3 and TRBJ2-1; D ambiguous. Germline V lookup: CDR1 ENHRY, CDR2 SYGVKD. This CDR3 comprises 12 residues. V was shortened by 4 bases and J by 7 bases, with 8 bases between the two germline ends. In nucleotides, the CDR3 is TGTGCCATCAGTGTTGGTGGGAATGAGCAGTTCTTC. This translates into CAISVGGNEQFF.

The chain joins TRBV30 to TRBJ2-3; 8 bases are shared with TRBD2. V trimming: 3 bases; J trimming: 4 bases; junction bases outside the gene matches: 6. Germline CDR1 and CDR2: GTSNPN and SVGIG (reference sequence). The CDR3 has 14 amino acids. The CDR3 DNA sequence: TGTGCCTGGAGCGGACTAGCTGGGGCAGATACGCAGTATTTT. Translated, it gives CAWSGLAGADTQYF.

In this sample, this clone turned up many times. The rearrangement links TRBV11-2 to TRBJ2-1, with D perhaps matching TRBD2 (5 bases). The germline CDR1 and CDR2 sequences are SGHAT and FQNNGV. The CDR3 is 14 amino acids. Trimming stripped 2 bases from V and 9 bases from J, with 14 bases between. CDR3 region: CASSLLSVSGEQFF. CDR3 nucleotide sequence: TGTGCCAGCAGCTTACTTAGCGTCTCAGGTGAGCAGTTCTTC.

This clone was counted between two and nine times. The DNA for the CDR3 is TGTGCCAGTAGTATGTACACCAACTATGGCGGCTACACCTTC. This codes for CASSMYTNYGGYTF. The V gene is TRBV19, the J gene TRBJ1-2; D remains unclear. V lost 3 bases to trimming and J lost 8 bases, with 16 bases between them. The CDR3 has 14 residues. The germline CDR1 and CDR2 sequences are LNHDA and SQIVND (reference sequence).

CDR3 nucleotides: TGCAGCGCCGCGGGACTAGCAGGGGCGGAGACCCAGTACTTC. As protein: CSAAGLAGAETQYF. V is TRBV29-1 and J is TRBJ2-7; 9 bases match TRBD2. The end of the DNA aligns better with TRBJ2-5, so the J call may be wrong. The CDR3 is 14 residues long. Germline V lookup: CDR1 SQVTM, CDR2 ANQGSEA.

The CDR3 sequence is CASSTPRGGGELFF. DNA for the CDR3: TGTGCCAGCAGTACGCCAAGGGGAGGCGGGGAGCTGTTTTTT. The chain recombines TRBV6-5 with TRBJ2-2; D is perhaps TRBD2 (6 bases). Per germline, CDR1 MNHEY and CDR2 SVGAGI. Trimming pared 5 bases from V and 7 bases from J, leaving 14 bases between. The CDR3 has 14 amino acids.

The chain is built from TRBV6-5 and TRBJ2-7, with D hard to call. The CDR3 runs to 13 residues. Germline values: CDR1 MNHEY, CDR2 SVGAGI. Trimming took off 7 bases at V and 4 bases at J, with 14 bases between the two ends. The CDR3 DNA reads TGTGCCAGCACCAATCTACTGGGGTACGAGCAGTACTTC. This codes for CASTNLLGYEQYF.

This chain joins TRBV4-1 and TRBJ2-1; D is undetermined. CDR1 and CDR2 from the germline V gene are MGHRA and YSYEKL. The CDR3 has 16 amino acids. V dropped 0 bases and J dropped 3 bases, with 12 bases sitting between them. The CDR3 nucleotides are TGCGCCAGCAGCCAAGACAGTAGGGCCCTCTACAATGAGCAGTTCTTC. Residues: CASSQDSRALYNEQFF.

The V and J genes are TRBV15 and TRBJ1-4, with 7 bases that match TRBD1. Germline V lookup: CDR1 LNHNV, CDR2 YYDKDF (reference sequence). The CDR3 runs to 16 residues. V trimming: 0 bases; J trimming: 6 bases; junction bases outside the gene matches: 7. The CDR3 nucleotides are TGTGCCACCAGCAGAGATTACGGGACAGCCCATGAAAAACTGTTTTTT. Its protein is CATSRDYGTAHEKLFF. The whole variable domain, remainder taken from reference TRBV15 and TRBJ1-4, is DAMVIQNPRYQVTQFGKPVTLSCSQTLNHNVMYWYQQKSSQAPKLLFHYYDKDFNNEADTPDNFQSRRPNTSFCFLDIRSPGLGDTAMYLCATSRDYGTAHEKLFFGSGTQLSVL.

This clone has a handful of counts. The CDR3 DNA reads TGCGCCAGCAGCTTGGGGCGCGGGAGGTCCTCCTACGAGCAGTACTTC. Protein product: CASSLGRGRSSYEQYF. V is TRBV5-1 and J is TRBJ2-7; 8 bases map to TRBD2. The CDR3 is 16 amino acids. V was clipped by 0 bases and J by 0 bases; unmatched bases: 5. In germline, CDR1 is SGHRS, CDR2 YFSETQ.

V usage is TRBV2 and J usage is TRBJ1-6; 9 bases line up with TRBD1. The germline gives CDR1 SNHLY, CDR2 FYNNEI. Trimming at V came to 6 bases and at J to 9 bases, leaving 3 bases not matched to a gene. The CDR3 covers 13 residues. CDR3 coding DNA: TGTGCCAGCAGGACAGGGGGGCTTTCACCCCTCCACTTT. It yields the protein CASRTGGLSPLHF. Together with reference TRBV2 and TRBJ1-6, the CDR3 gives the full variable domain: EPEVTQTPSHQVTQMGQEVILRCVPISNHLYFYWYRQILGQKVEFLVSFYNNEISEKSEIFDDQFSVERPDGSNFTLKIRSTKLEDSAMYFCASRTGGLSPLHFGNGTRLTVT.

The chain links TRBV6-1 to TRBJ1-1; 9 bases align to TRBD1. The CDR3 contains 15 residues. Germline CDR1 is MNHNS and CDR2 is SASEGT. Trimming at V came to 4 bases and at J to 5 bases, leaving 8 bases not matched to a gene. CDR3 protein: CASSVRDRAGTEAFF. CDR3 sequence (DNA): TGTGCCAGCAGTGTCAGGGACAGGGCTGGAACTGAAGCTTTCTTT.

The chain carries TRBV5-1 and TRBJ1-2; D call uncertain. Germline CDR1 reads SGHRS; CDR2 reads YFSETQ. The CDR3 covers 15 residues. V lost 3 bases to trimming and J lost 0 bases, with 12 bases between them. The CDR3: CASSYLEGANYGYTF. CDR3 nucleotide sequence: TGCGCCAGCAGCTATCTGGAGGGAGCTAACTATGGCTACACCTTC.

Notes on this clone: A far larger clone is just one base off, so this is likely a read error. This specimen includes other DNA sequences encoding the same CDR3. The J gene is TRBJ2-5, the V gene TRBV2, with D uncertain. There are 11 residues in the CDR3. Trimming cost V 4 bases and J 5 bases, with 5 bases left between them. The germline V gene encodes CDR1 SNHLY and CDR2 FYNNEI. The CDR3 nucleotides read TGTGCCAGCAGTGTTGGGGAGACCCAGTACTTC. This encodes CASSVGETQYF.

The V and J genes are TRBV30 and TRBJ1-5, with 10 bases matching TRBD1. Germline trimming cut 5 bases from V and 6 bases from J; bases unmatched to any gene: 4. This CDR3 spans 13 amino acids. CDR1 is GTSNPN, CDR2 SVGIG, per germline (reference sequence). For the CDR3, the DNA is TGTGCCTGGGCGGGACAGGGGCCTCAGCCCCAGCATTTT. Protein product: CAWAGQGPQPQHF.

A remark on this clone: The same CDR3 can be traced to other DNA sequences in this sample. J is TRBJ2-3 and V is TRBV6-1; the match to TRBD2 covers 11 bases. V was pared by 4 bases and J by 6 bases, with 3 bases of the junction left unmatched. The CDR3 covers 14 residues. Germline CDR1 is MNHNS and CDR2 is SASEGT. DNA of the CDR3: TGTGCCAGCAGTGGACTAGCGGGAACGGATACGCAGTATTTT. This translates into CASSGLAGTDTQYF.

V and J are TRBV28 and TRBJ1-5; possible D gene TRBD1, 6 bases. CDR3 length equals 14 residues. The germline V gene has CDR1 MDHEN and CDR2 SYDVKM. V was pared by 5 bases and J by 8 bases, with 16 bases between. As DNA, the CDR3 is TGTGCCAGCAGTCGCGCAGGGGAGGATGAGCCCCAGCATTTT. Translating it yields CASSRAGEDEPQHF.

This chain connects TRBV30 to TRBJ2-6; maybe TRBD1 (6 bases). V gave up 3 bases and J gave up 3 bases, with 12 bases separating them. The CDR3 length is 15 residues. Germline V gene sequence: CDR1 GTSNPN, CDR2 SVGIG (reference sequence). The CDR3 region has the DNA TGTGCCTGGAGGCTACAGGGTAGTGGGGCCAACGTCCTGACTTTC. It encodes CAWRLQGSGANVLTF.

J is TRBJ2-1 and V is TRBV29-1; D is ambiguous. CDR3 length: 14 amino acids. Trimming shortened V by 3 bases and J by 0 bases, and 9 bases separated the two germline ends. Germline V gene data show CDR1 as SQVTM and CDR2 as ANQGSEA. CDR3 amino acids: CSVDGRGSYNEQFF. Written as DNA, the CDR3 is TGCAGCGTTGATGGACGCGGCTCCTACAATGAGCAGTTCTTC.

The chain employs TRBV19 and TRBJ2-7; 9 bases are shared with TRBD1. CDR1 is LNHDA, CDR2 SQIVND, per germline (reference sequence). After removal of 5 bases from V and 5 bases from J, the junction contained 16 bases not matched to a gene. The CDR3 loop spans 17 amino acids. The CDR3 loop reads CASSLFAAGTGNHEQYF. The CDR3 region has the DNA TGTGCCAGTAGTTTATTCGCAGCCGGGACAGGGAACCACGAGCAGTACTTC. Supplemented by reference TRBV19 and TRBJ2-7, the full variable domain reads DGGITQSPKYLFRKEGQNVTLSCEQNLNHDAMYWYRQDPGQGLRLIYYSQIVNDFQKGDIAEGYSVSREKKESFPLTVTSAQKNPTAFYLCASSLFAAGTGNHEQYFGPGTRLTVT.